This passage covers 20 T cell receptor beta chains from one sample sequenced in a study of technical replicates of blood from a few donors (dated by TCRdb to 2016 to 2017). The library was built by means of the immunoSEQ multiplex PCR assay. In TCRdb, the immuneACCESS table is reduced to in-frame sequences with V and J assigned. These tables do not hold every clone; where another copy was compared, an unresolved V gene accounts for under half, and the others remain unexplained. The sample table contains 60,000 or so clones; only one count was recorded for around nine tenths of them. Of the sample, about 5% is held by the ten largest clones. Source material: PBMCs. All receptors come from a human donor in good health. Some clones in this sample may be carry-over from other donors' samples.

This clone was counted only a few times. The rearrangement joins TRBV25-1 to TRBJ2-3; 9 bases agree with TRBD1. Germline values: CDR1 MGHDK, CDR2 SYGVNS. The CDR3 covers 15 residues. The trim removed 4 bases at V and 2 bases at J, leaving 4 bases unmatched. CDR3 in DNA: TGTGCCAGCAGTGCGGACAGGGGTAACACAGATACGCAGTATTTT. Translating it yields CASSADRGNTDTQYF.

This chain connects TRBV5-1 to TRBJ1-2; the D gene is possibly TRBD1 (5 bases). Trimming left V 1 base short and J 5 bases short, with 12 bases between. Germline CDR1 and CDR2: SGHRS and YFSETQ. This CDR3 is built from 14 residues. CDR3: CASSLNSAGYGYTF. DNA of the CDR3: TGCGCCAGCAGCTTGAACAGCGCAGGGTATGGCTACACCTTC.

This chain connects TRBV7-8 to TRBJ2-5; no clear D gene. Germline CDR1 and CDR2: SGHVS and FQNEAQ. CDR3 length equals 14 residues. The germline V and J ends were trimmed by 0 bases and 4 bases, with 9 bases remaining between them. CDR3 in amino acids: CASSLALRVETQYF. CDR3 DNA sequence: TGTGCCAGCAGCTTAGCGCTGCGTGTAGAGACCCAGTACTTC. The variable domain in full, completed from reference TRBV7-8 and TRBJ2-5, reads GAGVSQSPRYKVAKRGQDVALRCDPISGHVSLFWYQQALGQGPEFLTYFQNEAQLDKSGLPSDRFFAERPEGSVSTLKIQRTQQEDSAVYLCASSLALRVETQYFGPGTRLLVL.

The chain combines TRBV28 with TRBJ1-5, with unresolved D. The V and J ends lost 5 bases and 6 bases respectively, with 8 bases between them. This CDR3 contains 12 residues. CDR1 and CDR2 from the germline V gene are MDHEN and SYDVKM. The CDR3 sequence: CASSARGQPQHF. CDR3 sequence (DNA): TGTGCCAGCAGTGCCCGGGGTCAGCCCCAGCATTTT.

This clone was recorded once. This chain uses TRBV6-5 with TRBJ1-2; no firm D call. The germline V gene encodes CDR1 MNHEY and CDR2 SVGAGI. This CDR3 is built from 14 residues. The V end lost 0 bases, the J end lost 8 bases, and 13 bases lay between the germline ends. Here the CDR3 reads CASSYSLTTGGYTF. The CDR3 region has the DNA TGTGCCAGCAGTTACTCGTTGACCACGGGGGGCTACACCTTC.

This chain uses TRBV9 with TRBJ2-3; D remains unclear. The CDR3 is made up of 15 amino acids. Germline V lookup: CDR1 SGDLS, CDR2 YYNGEE. V was cut by 0 bases and J by 0 bases, with 8 bases left in between. The DNA of the CDR3 is TGTGCCAGCAGCGTAGATGCGTTCAGCACAGATACGCAGTATTTT. It encodes CASSVDAFSTDTQYF.

This chain uses TRBV18 with TRBJ1-1, with D possibly TRBD1 on 5 matching bases. The CDR3 is made up of 15 amino acids. The germline V and J ends were trimmed by 6 bases and 0 bases, with 14 bases remaining between them. Germline assignment: CDR1 KGHSH and CDR2 LQKENI. In DNA form, the CDR3 reads TGTGCCAGCTCGCTCAGGGCCACGATGAACACTGAAGCTTTCTTT. Translation gives CASSLRATMNTEAFF.

The chain carries TRBV5-8 and TRBJ2-2, with D perhaps matching TRBD1 (6 bases). The germline gives CDR1 SGHTS, CDR2 YDEGEE. V lost 4 bases and J lost 4, with 11 bases in between. The CDR3 is 14 amino acids. The CDR3 is CASSPRGPTGELFF. The CDR3 region has the DNA TGTGCCAGCAGCCCCAGGGGCCCCACCGGGGAGCTGTTTTTT.

The V call is TRBV4-3, the J call TRBJ1-3; D is ambiguous. The CDR3 covers 14 residues. Trimming left V 5 bases short and J 1 base short, with 9 bases between. CDR1 and CDR2 (germline): LGHNA, YSLEER. CDR3 protein: CASSNGFSGNTIYF. In DNA form, the CDR3 reads TGCGCCAGCAGCAACGGGTTTTCTGGAAACACCATATATTTT.

Concerning this clone: One end of the junction is discordant with germline, which a read error may explain. J is TRBJ2-7 and V is TRBV20-1; TRBD1 aligns across 7 bases. Germline-derived CDR1 and CDR2 are DFQATT and SNEGSKA (reference sequence). CDR3 length: 11 amino acids. The CDR3 DNA reads TGCAGCGCTACTCGTGACAGGGTTTGGTACTTC. Amino acids: CSATRDRVWYF.

The chain has TRBV30 and TRBJ2-3; 12 bases line up with TRBD2. CDR1 GTSNPN and CDR2 SVGIG come from the germline V gene (reference sequence). CDR3 length: 15 residues. The J segment lost 3 bases and the V segment lost 2 bases, leaving 3 bases of the junction unmatched. The CDR3 DNA is TGTGCCTGGAGTCATACTAGCGGGAGGACAGATACGCAGTATTTT. It codes for CAWSHTSGRTDTQYF.

V and J are TRBV2 and TRBJ2-1, with a possible D match to TRBD2 (6 bases). The CDR3 consists of 13 residues. V lost 8 bases and J 4 bases, leaving 12 bases between the germline ends. CDR1 is SNHLY and CDR2 is FYNNEI in the germline V gene. The CDR3 DNA follows: TGTGCCAGCGGACGGGGGAGGTACAATGAGCAGTTCTTC. Protein sequence: CASGRGRYNEQFF.

The chain has TRBV18 and TRBJ2-2, with D perhaps TRBD1 (5 bases). Looked up from germline, CDR1 is KGHSH and CDR2 is LQKENI. Trimming shortened V by 3 bases and J by 7 bases, and 15 bases separated the two germline ends. The CDR3 has 15 amino acids. The CDR3 DNA is TGTGCCAGCTCACCTCTAGACAGCGACCACGGGGAGCTGTTTTTT. Translation: CASSPLDSDHGELFF.

CDR3 DNA: TGTGCCAGCAGCTTGGGAGGGACAGGCCATAATTCACCCCTCCACTTT. This translates into CASSLGGTGHNSPLHF. The chain employs TRBV5-4 and TRBJ1-6; 8 nucleotides agree with TRBD1. CDR3 length: 16 residues. V was clipped by 0 bases and J by 5 bases; unmatched bases: 4. Germline lookup yields CDR1 SGHNT and CDR2 YYREEE (reference sequence).

V usage is TRBV14 and J usage is TRBJ1-6; no reliable D call. From germline, CDR1 is SGHDN and CDR2 FVKESK. The CDR3 consists of 12 residues. The V gene lost 4 bases and the J gene lost 15 bases, with 13 bases spanning the gap. The CDR3 sequence is CASSPGGNLLHF. CDR3 DNA: TGTGCCAGCAGCCCTGGCGGCAATCTCCTCCACTTT.

The chain employs TRBV25-1 and TRBJ1-1, with D hard to call. Trimming stripped 4 bases from V and 4 bases from J, with 10 bases between. Per the germline V gene, CDR1 is MGHDK and CDR2 is SYGVNS. This CDR3 spans 13 amino acids. CDR3 bases: TGTGCCAGCAGTGCCGGGTCCTCCACTGAAGCTTTCTTT. It encodes CASSAGSSTEAFF.

This chain links TRBV14 with TRBJ1-1; perhaps TRBD1 as D (6 bases). Germline CDR1 reads SGHDN; CDR2 reads FVKESK. This CDR3 has 15 amino acids. Trimming pared 4 bases from V and 4 bases from J, leaving 16 bases between. In DNA, the CDR3 is TGTGCCAGCAGCCCACTCGGGGAGGGGGGCACTGAAGCTTTCTTT. This sequence encodes CASSPLGEGGTEAFF.

The rearrangement links TRBV4-3 to TRBJ1-1; 8 bases are a match to TRBD1. Losses at the gene ends were 0 bases for V and 1 base for J; bases not matched to a gene: 7. The CDR3 covers 17 residues. The V gene's germline CDR1 is LGHNA and CDR2 YSLEER. The CDR3 reads CASSQDLRGRGNTEAFF. The CDR3 coding sequence is TGCGCCAGCAGCCAAGATCTCAGGGGGCGAGGGAACACTGAAGCTTTCTTT.

The count of this clone is one. The V call is TRBV5-1, the J call TRBJ1-1, with TRBD1 as a possible D gene (6 bases). Germline-derived CDR1 and CDR2 are SGHRS and YFSETQ. The CDR3 runs 15 residues. V was pared by 4 bases and J by 0 bases, with 13 bases between. The CDR3 coding sequence is TGCGCCAGCAGCCCTGGACAGTTTATGAACACTGAAGCTTTCTTT. This encodes CASSPGQFMNTEAFF.

This clone was observed once. The rearrangement joins TRBV6-5 to TRBJ2-7; 8 nucleotides match TRBD2. The CDR3 extends over 15 amino acids. CDR1 and CDR2 (germline): MNHEY, SVGAGI. V lost 5 bases and J lost 9; bases outside the gene matches: 15. CDR3 sequence: CASSHLGLAKEGQYF. CDR3 coding DNA: TGTGCCAGCAGTCACCTTGGACTAGCCAAAGAGGGGCAGTACTTC.